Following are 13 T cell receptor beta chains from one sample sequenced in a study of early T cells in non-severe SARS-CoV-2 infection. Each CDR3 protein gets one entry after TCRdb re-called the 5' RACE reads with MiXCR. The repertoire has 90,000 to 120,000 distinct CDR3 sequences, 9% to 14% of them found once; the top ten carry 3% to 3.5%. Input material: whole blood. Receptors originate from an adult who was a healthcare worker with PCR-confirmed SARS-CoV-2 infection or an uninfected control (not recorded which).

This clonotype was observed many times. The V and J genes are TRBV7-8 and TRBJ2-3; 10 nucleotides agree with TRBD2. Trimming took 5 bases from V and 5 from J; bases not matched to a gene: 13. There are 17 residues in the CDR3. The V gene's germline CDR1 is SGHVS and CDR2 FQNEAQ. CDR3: CASSQRLAGRKGDTQYF. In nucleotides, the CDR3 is TGTGCCAGCAGCCAAAGACTAGCGGGCAGGAAGGGAGATACGCAGTATTTT.

CDR3 DNA sequence: TGTGCCACAAGGGGCGCCCCGAACACCGGGGAGCTGTTTTTT. Its protein product is CATRGAPNTGELFF. J is TRBJ2-2 and V is TRBV24-1, with a weak D call TRBD1 (5 bases). Trimming removed 10 bases from V and 0 bases from J, with 11 bases in between. The CDR3 is made up of 14 amino acids. CDR1 and CDR2 from the germline V gene are KGHDR and SFDVKD.

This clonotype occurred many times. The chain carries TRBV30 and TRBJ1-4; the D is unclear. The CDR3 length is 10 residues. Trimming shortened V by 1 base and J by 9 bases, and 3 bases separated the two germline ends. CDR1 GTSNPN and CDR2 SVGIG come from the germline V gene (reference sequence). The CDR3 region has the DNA TGTGCCTGGAGTGATCAAAAACTGTTTTTT. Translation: CAWSDQKLFF. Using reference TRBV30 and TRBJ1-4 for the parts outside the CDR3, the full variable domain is SQTIHQWPATLVQPVGSPLSLECTVEGTSNPNLYWYRQAAGRGLQLLFYSVGIGQISSEVPQNLSASRPQDRQFILSSKKLLLSDSGFYLCAWSDQKLFFGSGTQLSVL.

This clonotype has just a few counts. The CDR3 DNA is TGTGCCAGCAGCCAAGTGGGGGATGCCGGCACAGATACGCAGTATTTT. Translated, it gives CASSQVGDAGTDTQYF. The J gene is TRBJ2-3, the V gene TRBV4-2; D tentatively fits TRBD1 or TRBD2 (5 bases each). V lost 1 base to trimming and J lost 1 base, with 12 bases between them. CDR1 and CDR2 (germline): LGHNA, YNFKEQ. CDR3 length: 16 amino acids.

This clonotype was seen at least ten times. Here the CDR3 reads CASSQLTGGASTGELFF. CDR3 DNA sequence: TGTGCCAGCAGCCAACTGACAGGGGGCGCGAGCACCGGGGAGCTGTTTTTT. J is TRBJ2-2 and V is TRBV14; 10 bases are a match to TRBD1. CDR3 size: 17 residues. Germline values: CDR1 SGHDN, CDR2 FVKESK. Unmatched junction bases numbered 7, after V lost 2 bases and J lost 4 bases.

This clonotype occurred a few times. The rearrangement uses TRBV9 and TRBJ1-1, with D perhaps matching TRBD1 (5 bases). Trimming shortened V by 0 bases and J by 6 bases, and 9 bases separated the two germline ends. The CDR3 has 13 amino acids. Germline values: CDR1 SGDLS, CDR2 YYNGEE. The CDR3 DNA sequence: TGTGCCAGCAGCGTAGGGGGCTATGCTGAAGCTTTCTTT. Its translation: CASSVGGYAEAFF.

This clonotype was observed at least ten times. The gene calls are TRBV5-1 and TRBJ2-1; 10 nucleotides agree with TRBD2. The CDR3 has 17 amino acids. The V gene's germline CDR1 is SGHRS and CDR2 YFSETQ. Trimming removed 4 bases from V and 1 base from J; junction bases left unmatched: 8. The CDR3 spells CASSPGLAVSSYNEQFF. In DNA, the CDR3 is TGCGCCAGCAGCCCAGGACTAGCGGTCTCTTCCTACAATGAGCAGTTCTTC.

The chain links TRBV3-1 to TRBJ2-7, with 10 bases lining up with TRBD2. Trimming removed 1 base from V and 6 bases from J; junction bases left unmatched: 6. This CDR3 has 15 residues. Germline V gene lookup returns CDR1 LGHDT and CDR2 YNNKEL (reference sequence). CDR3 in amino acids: CASSQGWGLASEQYF. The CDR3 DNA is TGTGCCAGCAGCCAAGGTTGGGGACTAGCGAGCGAGCAGTACTTC.

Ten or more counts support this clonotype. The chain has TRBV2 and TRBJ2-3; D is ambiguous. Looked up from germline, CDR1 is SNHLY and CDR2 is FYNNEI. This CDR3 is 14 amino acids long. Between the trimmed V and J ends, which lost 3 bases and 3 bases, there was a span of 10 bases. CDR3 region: CASSDAPGTDTQYF. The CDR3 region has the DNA TGTGCCAGCAGTGACGCTCCCGGGACAGATACGCAGTATTTT.

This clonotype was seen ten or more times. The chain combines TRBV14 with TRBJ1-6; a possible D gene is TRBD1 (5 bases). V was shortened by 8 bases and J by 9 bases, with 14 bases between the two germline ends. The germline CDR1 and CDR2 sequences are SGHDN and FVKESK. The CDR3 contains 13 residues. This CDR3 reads CASRPGVSSPLHF. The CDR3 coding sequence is TGTGCCAGCCGCCCGGGGGTCAGTTCACCCCTCCACTTT.

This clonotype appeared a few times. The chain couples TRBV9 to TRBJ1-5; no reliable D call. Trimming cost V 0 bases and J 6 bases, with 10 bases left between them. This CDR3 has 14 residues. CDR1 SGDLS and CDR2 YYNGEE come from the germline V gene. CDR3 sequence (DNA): TGTGCCAGCAGCGTAGGAACGGGAAGTCAGCCCCAGCATTTT. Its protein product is CASSVGTGSQPQHF.

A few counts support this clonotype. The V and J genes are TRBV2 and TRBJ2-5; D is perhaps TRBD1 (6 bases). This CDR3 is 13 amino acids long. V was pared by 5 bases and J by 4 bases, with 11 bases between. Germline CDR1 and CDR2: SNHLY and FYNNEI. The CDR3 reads CASSIRGPETQYF. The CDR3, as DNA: TGTGCCAGCAGTATCAGGGGCCCAGAGACCCAGTACTTC. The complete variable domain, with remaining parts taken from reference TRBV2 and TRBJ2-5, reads EPEVTQTPSHQVTQMGQEVILRCVPISNHLYFYWYRQILGQKVEFLVSFYNNEISEKSEIFDDQFSVERPDGSNFTLKIRSTKLEDSAMYFCASSIRGPETQYFGPGTRLLVL.

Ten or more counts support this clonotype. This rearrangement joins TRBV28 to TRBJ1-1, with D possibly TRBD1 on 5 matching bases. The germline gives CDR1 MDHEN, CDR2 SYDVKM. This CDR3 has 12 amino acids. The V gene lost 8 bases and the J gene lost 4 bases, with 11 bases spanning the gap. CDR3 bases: TGTGCCAGCTTGGGGCAGGTCACTGAAGCTTTCTTT. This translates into CASLGQVTEAFF.